Below are 20 T cell receptor beta chains sequenced from a single sample in a study of T-cell reconstitution after alpha-beta-depleted transplantation in children. Using unique molecular identifiers, the investigators prepared the TCRbeta library. A single record per CDR3 protein comes from TCRdb applying MiXCR to the PCR reads. Here the sample spans hundreds of thousands of distinct CDR3 sequences, 10% to 15% being singletons. The sample consisted of PBMCs, mostly from graft donor cells, taken 360 days after TCRalphabeta/CD19-depleted stem cell transplant. These receptors were obtained from a male patient younger than 18 who had a stem cell transplant for acute myeloid leukemia, so the T cells may come from the graft donor.

In its sample, this clonotype was seen a few times. The CDR3 here is CSARVALTVGRAAYEQYF. The DNA for the CDR3 is TGCAGTGCTAGAGTGGCTCTAACCGTCGGGAGGGCGGCCTACGAGCAGTACTTC. The chain joins TRBV20-1 to TRBJ2-7; 8 nucleotides line up with TRBD2. From germline, CDR1 is DFQATT and CDR2 SNEGSKA (reference sequence). V shed 1 base and J 2 bases; nucleotides not matched to a gene: 16. The length of the CDR3 is 18 residues.

This clonotype was recorded many times. This chain connects TRBV4-2 to TRBJ2-1; 10 bases map to TRBD2. After removal of 0 bases from V and 8 bases from J, the junction contained 13 bases not matched to a gene. Germline values: CDR1 LGHNA, CDR2 YNFKEQ. CDR3 length: 18 amino acids. CDR3: CASSQDEGSGRGFYEQFF. The CDR3 bases are TGTGCCAGCAGCCAAGATGAGGGGAGCGGGAGGGGGTTCTATGAGCAGTTCTTC.

The V call is TRBV7-2, the J call TRBJ2-7, with a tentative D call TRBD2 (5 bases). Trimming left V 5 bases short and J 2 bases short, with 16 bases between. This CDR3 is built from 15 residues. Germline assignment: CDR1 SGHTA and CDR2 FQGNSA. The CDR3 loop is CASSPLAVKAYEQYF. In DNA, the CDR3 is TGTGCCAGCAGCCCGCTAGCTGTCAAAGCCTACGAGCAGTACTTC. The full variable domain, rest sourced from reference TRBV7-2 and TRBJ2-7, is GAGVSQSPSNKVTEKGKDVELRCDPISGHTALYWYRQSLGQGLEFLIYFQGNSAPDKSGLPSDRFSAERTGGSVSTLTIQRTQQEDSAVYLCASSPLAVKAYEQYFGPGTRLTVT.

In this sample, this clonotype turned up a few times. The rearrangement joins TRBV12-3 or TRBV12-4 to TRBJ2-4; D perhaps matches TRBD1 (6 bases). V gave up 6 bases and J gave up 6 bases, with 12 bases separating them. The length of the CDR3 is 13 residues. Written as DNA, the CDR3 is TGTGCCAGCAGCCGAAAACAGGGAAACATTCAGTACTTC. This sequence encodes CASSRKQGNIQYF.

J is TRBJ2-7 and V is TRBV5-1; TRBD1 agrees at 10 bases. Trimming cost V 4 bases and J 2 bases; bases outside gene matches: 9. This CDR3 has 16 amino acids. Per the germline V gene, CDR1 is SGHRS and CDR2 is YFSETQ. The chain's CDR3 is CASSTTGTGVTYEQYF. Written as DNA, the CDR3 is TGCGCCAGCAGCACGACCGGGACAGGGGTCACCTACGAGCAGTACTTC.

The genes are TRBV6-2 or TRBV6-3 and TRBJ2-7; 12 bases align to TRBD2. CDR1 is MNHEY and CDR2 is SVGEGT in the germline V gene. The trim removed 0 bases at V and 0 bases at J, leaving 12 bases unmatched. This CDR3 region has 20 residues. CDR3 sequence: CASSYSGGGSSGRVSYEQYF. The CDR3 DNA reads TGTGCCAGCAGTTACTCGGGAGGGGGGTCTAGCGGGAGGGTCTCCTACGAGCAGTACTTC.

There are a few counts of this clonotype. The gene calls are TRBV15 and TRBJ2-3; TRBD2 aligns across 8 bases. The CDR3 runs to 17 residues. The V and J ends lost 0 bases and 6 bases, in that order; junction bases with no gene match: 11. Germline V gene data show CDR1 as LNHNV and CDR2 as YYDKDF (reference sequence). The CDR3 sequence is CATSRDSDGRASDTQYF. In DNA form, the CDR3 reads TGTGCCACCAGCAGAGATTCGGACGGGAGGGCCTCTGATACGCAGTATTTT.

The table lists this clonotype with a count of one. The J gene is TRBJ1-3, the V gene TRBV29-1, with D unresolved. Germline values: CDR1 SQVTM, CDR2 ANQGSEA. CDR3 length: 12 amino acids. V lost 5 bases to trimming and J lost 1 base, with 6 bases between them. The CDR3 is CSVFLSGNTIYF. In DNA, the CDR3 is TGCAGCGTTTTCCTTTCTGGAAACACCATATATTTT.

The sample holds a few counts of this clonotype. The V and J genes are TRBV4-3 and TRBJ2-7, with 7 bases aligning to TRBD2. The CDR3 has 13 amino acids. CDR1 LGHNA and CDR2 YSLEER come from the germline V gene. V was pared by 4 bases and J by 7 bases, with 7 bases of the junction left unmatched. The CDR3 region is CASSPHLGGEQYF. The DNA for the CDR3 is TGCGCCAGCAGCCCGCATCTGGGAGGGGAGCAGTACTTC.

This clonotype was seen many times. V usage is TRBV9 and J usage is TRBJ2-7; D is undetermined. The CDR3 spans 14 residues. V was cut by 0 bases and J by 1 base, with 8 bases left in between. The germline V gene has CDR1 SGDLS and CDR2 YYNGEE. CDR3 nucleotide sequence: TGTGCCAGCAGCGTAGGAGCACAATCCTACGAGCAGTACTTC. It yields the protein CASSVGAQSYEQYF.

This chain joins TRBV20-1 and TRBJ2-1; 8 nucleotides agree with TRBD2. The junction had 5 bases not matched to a gene; V was cut back by 1 base and J by 0 bases. This CDR3 has 16 amino acids. Germline lookup yields CDR1 DFQATT and CDR2 SNEGSKA (reference sequence). The CDR3 region is CSARVGGRPSYNEQFF. CDR3 nucleotide sequence: TGCAGTGCTAGAGTAGGCGGGAGGCCCTCCTACAATGAGCAGTTCTTC.

There are a few counts of this clonotype. The chain links TRBV9 to TRBJ2-3; possible D gene TRBD2, 7 bases. V was cut by 5 bases and J by 0 bases, with 19 bases left in between. CDR1 and CDR2 from the germline V gene are SGDLS and YYNGEE. This CDR3 contains 17 residues. CDR3 loop: CASSLTGGAASTDTQYF. CDR3 bases: TGTGCCAGCAGTTTGACGGGGGGCGCGGCTAGCACAGATACGCAGTATTTT. The full variable domain, its missing parts supplied by reference TRBV9 and TRBJ2-3, is DSGVTQTPKHLITATGQRVTLRCSPRSGDLSVYWYQQSLDQGLQFLIQYYNGEERAKGNILERFSAQQFPDLHSELNLSSLELGDSALYFCASSLTGGAASTDTQYFGPGTRLTVL.

The table lists this clonotype with a few counts. The chain couples TRBV5-1 to TRBJ2-7, with 7 bases matching TRBD1. This CDR3 comprises 13 residues. Trimming took 3 bases from V and 6 from J; bases not matched to a gene: 6. CDR1 is SGHRS and CDR2 is YFSETQ in the germline V gene. CDR3 DNA sequence: TGCGCCAGCAGCTCGACAGGGTTGGGCGAGCAGTACTTC. Translated: CASSSTGLGEQYF.

The sample holds many counts of this clonotype. The chain carries TRBV28 and TRBJ2-7; the match to TRBD2 covers 16 bases. J lost 4 bases, V lost 6 bases, and 6 bases had no gene match. Germline V CDR1 and CDR2: MDHEN, SYDVKM. The CDR3 sequence is 16 residues long. The CDR3 nucleotides are TGTGCCAGCAGGGGGGGACTAGCGGGAGGGCTTTACGAGCAGTACTTC. This codes for CASRGGLAGGLYEQYF.

This clonotype was picked up a small number of times. The rearrangement uses TRBV12-3 or TRBV12-4 and TRBJ2-7; TRBD1 is a possible D gene (6 bases). The CDR3 extends over 14 amino acids. V shed 11 bases and J shed 1 base, with 18 bases lying between them. CDR3 residues: CACKTGDTSYEQYF. The CDR3 bases are TGTGCCTGCAAAACCGGGGACACTTCCTACGAGCAGTACTTC.

The rearrangement links TRBV12-5 to TRBJ2-5, with a possible D match to TRBD2 (6 bases). The CDR3 is 14 residues long. V lost 2 bases and J lost 5, with 12 bases in between. CDR1 LGHNT and CDR2 FRNRAP come from the germline V gene. CDR3 nucleotide sequence: TGTGCTAGTGGTTTGACCGGGAGAGGTGAGACCCAGTACTTC. Amino acid sequence: CASGLTGRGETQYF.

The rearrangement uses TRBV5-1 and TRBJ2-5; TRBD2 agrees at 7 bases. The CDR3 runs to 15 residues. From germline, CDR1 is SGHRS and CDR2 YFSETQ. Trimming removed 2 bases from V and 4 bases from J; junction bases left unmatched: 8. The CDR3 bases are TGCGCCAGCAGCTTAAGGGACTACATGGGAGAGACCCAGTACTTC. Translation gives CASSLRDYMGETQYF.

This clonotype has ten or more counts. The chain carries TRBV5-6 and TRBJ2-7; D unresolved. CDR3 length equals 13 residues. The germline gives CDR1 SGHDT, CDR2 YYEEEE. V lost 2 bases and J 3 bases, leaving 9 bases between the germline ends. CDR3 region: CASSLIAHYEQYF. CDR3 DNA: TGTGCCAGCAGCTTAATAGCTCACTACGAGCAGTACTTC.

This chain links TRBV5-1 with TRBJ1-1; D might be TRBD1 (5 bases). Germline V gives CDR1 SGHRS, CDR2 YFSETQ. CDR3 length: 17 residues. Trimming took off 4 bases at V and 0 bases at J, with 19 bases between the two ends. The CDR3 DNA reads TGCGCCAGCAGCGCCGCCGGGACGCTTGACATGAACACTGAAGCTTTCTTT. Residues: CASSAAGTLDMNTEAFF.

This clonotype turned up a few times. The J gene is TRBJ2-5, the V gene TRBV7-9, with a tentative D call TRBD1 (6 bases). The CDR3 is made up of 16 amino acids. CDR1 is SEHNR, CDR2 FQNEAQ, per germline (reference sequence). V dropped 4 bases and J dropped 2 bases, with 17 bases sitting between them. The CDR3 reads CASSSRDGTTQETQYF. CDR3 nucleotides: TGTGCCAGCAGCTCCCGGGACGGGACAACTCAAGAGACCCAGTACTTC.